The table lists the clone carrying this T cell receptor (beta chain) with a count of one. The sample has other DNA sequences that encode this CDR3 too. Per the germline V gene, CDR1 is SGHRS and CDR2 is YFSETQ. The CDR3 loop spans 12 amino acids. V was shortened by 2 bases and J by 3 bases, with 5 bases between the two germline ends. The table came from immunoSEQ multiplex PCR; TCRdb's copy has only in-frame clones and leaves some out. Among 2,500,000 or so clones listed, around 92% were seen once. The sample originates from a study of shared clonotypes between healthy human individuals. Study information: Those who served as donors were a couple of women and three men between the ages of 18 and 49.

Sequenced sample: naive CD4+ T cells from PBMCs. The subset denotes: CD45RA+ positively selected. This chain uses TRBV5-1 with TRBJ2-5; unclear D gene. This sequence was found in a man younger than 35 in good health. Some clones in this sample may be carry-over from other donors' samples. CDR3 loop: CASSFTEETQYF. Here the CDR3 DNA reads TGCGCCAGCAGCTTCACCGAAGAGACCCAGTACTTC.